This T cell receptor (beta chain) was retrieved from a study of T cell repertoires in cytomegalovirus infection (dated by TCRdb to between 2019 and 2020). Background for the entire study: The HLA type of each donor mattered for the analysis, because public TCR beta signatures pointed to carriage of CMV infection along with the matching HLA type.

The germline V gene specifies SGHTA as CDR1 and FQGNSA as CDR2. The germline ends are 11 bases apart after V is trimmed by 1 base and J by 0 bases. The CDR3 starts with the cysteine, ends with the phenylalanine, and has 16 residues. The kept DNA is CDR3 alone, 48 bases in frame from the first base. What the authors observed across the whole study: In both this cohort and an independent 352-donor cohort, the cumulative frequency of public TCR beta family members distinguished carriers of CMV infection plus the relevant HLA type. In the ex vivo response, HLA-C-restricted CMV-specific TCR beta clonotypes were dominant, and in two of eight donors the single most frequent clonotype came from this HLA-C-restricted group.

TCRdb names Illumina HiSeq 1500 as the instrument used. TCRdb took the public reads, trimmed them with fastp at Q25, ran MiXCR for clone calling and kept in-frame beta chains. CDR3 protein duplicates are merged, each entry listing the most common genes and DNA. The sample profile shows 300,000 to 400,000 distinct CDR3 sequences; 15% to 20% of them were found once. Approximately 10% of the sample is held by the ten biggest clonotypes. This clonotype turned up a few times. Its antigen specificity is not known. Base-call qualities are not available, and no considerably larger clone is one nucleotide away.

This sequence was found in a human donor in good health (CMV status not recorded). Some clones in this sample may be carry-over from other donors' samples. This sequence uses TRBV7-2 and TRBJ2-3; D gene: possibly TRBD2, on 5 matching bases. Input material: PBMCs. The CDR3 here reads CASSLVGRTSTDTQYF. The nucleotides are TGTGCCAGCAGCTTAGTTGGGAGAACCAGCACAGATACGCAGTATTTT.